The 20 T cell receptor beta chains listed next were all sequenced from one sample in a study of shared clonotypes between healthy human individuals. Sequenced by immunoSEQ multiplex PCR; TCRdb stores in-frame clones only, minus some. The sample holds over a million clones, approximately 80% seen once. Sequenced input: memory CD4+ T cells from PBMCs. Subset meaning: CD45RA-negative fraction. The receptor set was obtained from a man younger than 35 in good health. Some clones in this sample may be carry-over from other donors' samples.

The CDR3 loop is CASSLTGGFDYEQYF. The CDR3 nucleotides read TGTGCCAGCTCGCTAACAGGGGGTTTTGACTACGAGCAGTACTTC. V and J are TRBV18 and TRBJ2-7, with 8 positions matching TRBD1. V was pared by 6 bases and J by 3 bases, with 10 bases of the junction left unmatched. The germline V gene has CDR1 KGHSH and CDR2 LQKENI. CDR3 length: 15 amino acids.

The V gene is TRBV5-1, the J gene TRBJ1-2; no clear D gene. V lost 2 bases to trimming and J lost 7 bases, with 9 bases between them. CDR3 length: 12 residues. Germline V lookup: CDR1 SGHRS, CDR2 YFSETQ. In DNA form, the CDR3 reads TGCGCCAGCAGCTTAGACATAGGTGGCTACACCTTC. Its protein is CASSLDIGGYTF. The full variable domain, its missing parts supplied by reference TRBV5-1 and TRBJ1-2, is KAGVTQTPRYLIKTRGQQVTLSCSPISGHRSVSWYQQTPGQGLQFLFEYFSETQRNKGNFPGRFSGRQFSNSRSEMNVSTLELGDSALYLCASSLDIGGYTFGSGTRLTVV.

The chain recombines TRBV7-2 with TRBJ1-5; 8 bases line up with TRBD1. The CDR3 contains 15 residues. V shed 5 bases, J shed 7 bases, and the junction held 10 bases outside the gene matches. The germline V gene has CDR1 SGHTA and CDR2 FQGNSA. The CDR3 sequence: CASSPRTGSGQPQHF. CDR3 bases: TGTGCCAGCAGCCCCCGGACAGGGAGTGGGCAGCCCCAGCATTTT.

As for this clone: With a much larger clone just one base away, this may be a read error. The V call is TRBV5-4, the J call TRBJ2-7, with D tentatively TRBD2 (7 bases). Per germline, CDR1 SGHNT and CDR2 YYREEE (reference sequence). CDR3 length: 16 residues. V lost 4 bases and J lost 2, with 19 bases in between. The CDR3 loop is CASSTAGDWTAYEQYF. The DNA for the CDR3 is TGTGCCAGCAGCACGGCGGGGGACTGGACAGCCTACGAGCAGTACTTC.

The J gene is TRBJ1-2, the V gene TRBV28; maybe TRBD1 (5 bases). This CDR3 is built from 16 residues. Deletions cut 2 bases from V and 7 bases from J, with 20 bases between. CDR1 and CDR2 (germline): MDHEN, SYDVKM. The CDR3 DNA reads as TGTGCCAGCAGTTTAGGTCAAATGCAGGGAAGAGCTGGCTACACCTTC. The encoded protein is CASSLGQMQGRAGYTF.

The chain uses TRBV21-1 and TRBJ1-3. TRBV21-1 is an annotated pseudogene. The CDR3 extends over 16 amino acids. CDR3 amino acids: CASSSGTHDSGNTIYF. Here the CDR3 DNA reads TGTGCCAGCAGCAGCGGGACCCACGACTCTGGAAACACCATATATTTT.

This chain joins TRBV2 and TRBJ2-5; perhaps TRBD1 as D (6 bases). Germline CDR1 and CDR2: SNHLY and FYNNEI. Trimming stripped 4 bases from V and 4 bases from J, with 10 bases between. CDR3 size: 13 residues. The CDR3 loop reads CASSGLTGETQYF. Here the CDR3 DNA reads TGTGCCAGCAGTGGTCTGACAGGAGAGACCCAGTACTTC.

The chain carries TRBV7-3 and TRBJ2-1, with D unclear. Per the germline V gene, CDR1 is SGHTA and CDR2 is FQGTGA. The CDR3 loop spans 14 amino acids. Trimming shortened V by 2 bases and J by 11 bases, and 16 bases separated the two germline ends. This CDR3 is CASSLLFSQQKQFF. CDR3 bases: TGTGCCAGCAGCTTACTTTTCAGCCAGCAAAAGCAGTTCTTC.

This clone was seen repeatedly, ten times or more. The chain joins TRBV21-1 to TRBJ2-3; no DNA check was done on the table's D call, TRBD1. TRBV21-1 is listed as a pseudogene. This CDR3 is 18 amino acids long. The CDR3 nucleotides are TGTGCCAGCAAATTTGGATTGGGACAGGGGGCCAGAACAGATACGCAGTATTTT. It encodes CASKFGLGQGARTDTQYF.

This clone was picked up a small number of times. Other DNA sequences in the sample encode the same CDR3. This sequence joins TRBV18 and TRBJ1-5; D is uncertain. The CDR3 has 13 amino acids. With 3 bases removed from V and 4 bases from J, the gap between germline ends came to 7 bases. The germline V gene encodes CDR1 KGHSH and CDR2 LQKENI. Here the CDR3 reads CASSPTGNQPQHF. CDR3 nucleotides: TGTGCCAGCTCACCTACGGGTAATCAGCCCCAGCATTTT.

V is TRBV5-8 and J is TRBJ2-1, with no clear D. Germline CDR1 and CDR2: SGHTS and YDEGEE. The length of the CDR3 is 14 residues. With 2 bases removed from V and 4 bases from J, the gap between germline ends came to 10 bases. CDR3 amino acids: CASSFIRAYNEQFF. In DNA, the CDR3 is TGTGCCAGCAGCTTCATTCGGGCGTACAATGAGCAGTTCTTC.

The chain couples TRBV30 to TRBJ1-2, with TRBD1 matching 10 bases. Germline loops: CDR1 GTSNPN, CDR2 SVGIG (reference sequence). This CDR3 spans 17 amino acids. Trimming cost V 2 bases and J 7 bases; bases outside gene matches: 16. The CDR3 region has the DNA TGTGCCTGGAGTACCAGAAGGCCGGGACAGGGGATCTCTGGCTACACCTTC. This encodes CAWSTRRPGQGISGYTF. The full variable domain, with the rest looked up from reference TRBV30 and TRBJ1-2, is SQTIHQWPATLVQPVGSPLSLECTVEGTSNPNLYWYRQAAGRGLQLLFYSVGIGQISSEVPQNLSASRPQDRQFILSSKKLLLSDSGFYLCAWSTRRPGQGISGYTFGSGTRLTVV.

The genes are TRBV5-6 and TRBJ2-1, with D unclear. Germline V gives CDR1 SGHDT, CDR2 YYEEEE. The CDR3 loop spans 14 amino acids. The V end lost 4 bases, the J end lost 10 bases, and 18 bases lay between the germline ends. CDR3 sequence reads: CASSPPGPWREQFF. The CDR3 DNA reads as TGTGCCAGCAGCCCCCCTGGCCCCTGGAGAGAGCAGTTCTTC.

Only one count was recorded for this clone. DNA for the CDR3: TGTGCCAGCAGCTCATATGCGGATGGGGGGCGGACAGATACGCAGTATTTT. It specifies CASSSYADGGRTDTQYF. The chain has TRBV7-3 and TRBJ2-3; D tentatively reads TRBD1 or TRBD2 (6 bases each). The CDR3 runs 17 residues. From germline, CDR1 is SGHTA and CDR2 FQGTGA. V was clipped by 4 bases and J by 3 bases, with 20 bases between them. Using reference TRBV7-3 and TRBJ2-3 for the parts outside the CDR3, the full variable domain is GAGVSQTPSNKVTEKGKYVELRCDPISGHTALYWYRQSLGQGPEFLIYFQGTGAADDSGLPNDRFFAVRPEGSVSTLKIQRTERGDSAVYLCASSSYADGGRTDTQYFGPGTRLTVL.

V is TRBV19 and J is TRBJ2-6; D is unresolved. Trimming shortened V by 8 bases and J by 1 base, and 6 bases separated the two germline ends. The germline V gene has CDR1 LNHDA and CDR2 SQIVND (reference sequence). The CDR3 runs 13 residues. The CDR3 region is CASSGSGANVLTF. The CDR3 region has the DNA TGTGCCAGTTCCGGTTCTGGGGCCAACGTCCTGACTTTC.

The CDR3: CASTRGDLGEAFF. DNA for the CDR3: TGTGCCAGTACCAGAGGGGACTTAGGGGAAGCTTTCTTT. The chain is built from TRBV19 and TRBJ1-1; tentative D call: TRBD1 (5 bases). Trimming took 7 bases from V and 8 from J, leaving 17 bases between them. Germline V CDR1 and CDR2: LNHDA, SQIVND (reference sequence). The CDR3 contains 13 residues.

This chain links TRBV4-3 with TRBJ2-3, with D perhaps TRBD1 (7 bases). The V gene lost 0 bases and the J gene lost 4 bases, with 17 bases spanning the gap. CDR3 size: 17 residues. Germline assignment: CDR1 LGHNA and CDR2 YSLEER. CDR3 coding DNA: TGCGCCAGCAGCCAAGATCTAATCAGGGGGGTCTCAGATACGCAGTATTTT. Translated, it gives CASSQDLIRGVSDTQYF.

The chain carries TRBV19 and TRBJ2-1, with 12 bases identical to TRBD2. V dropped 10 bases and J dropped 7; count of bases not matched to a gene: 17. CDR1 and CDR2 (germline): LNHDA, SQIVND (reference sequence). The CDR3 is made up of 17 amino acids. The CDR3 DNA reads as TGTGCCACTAGGGGGGCAAAACTAGCGGGAGGATGGAATGAGCAGTTCTTC. This codes for CATRGAKLAGGWNEQFF.

This CDR3 reads CASSFWTSGFYEQYF. CDR3 nucleotide sequence: TGTGCCAGCAGCTTCTGGACTAGCGGGTTTTACGAGCAGTACTTC. This chain connects TRBV9 to TRBJ2-7; TRBD2 agrees at 11 bases. This CDR3 contains 15 residues. J was trimmed by 4 bases and V by 4 bases; bases with no gene match: 7. Per germline, CDR1 SGDLS and CDR2 YYNGEE.

This clone was seen only once. J is TRBJ1-3 and V is TRBV4-1; D is ambiguous. Trimming cost V 2 bases and J 2 bases, with 10 bases left between them. The CDR3 is 15 residues long. The germline CDR1 and CDR2 sequences are MGHRA and YSYEKL. CDR3 sequence: CASSQLGNTGNTIYF. In nucleotides, the CDR3 is TGCGCCAGCAGCCAATTAGGGAATACTGGAAACACCATATATTTT.